The sample holds many counts of the clone carrying this T cell receptor beta chain. The antigen is unknown. The sample is drawn from a study of neurological immune-mediated disorders. Study-level points and caveats: In HTLV-1-associated myelopathy, TCR clonal expansion was greatest, and in multiple sclerosis it was least, below healthy controls.

MiXCR was run by TCRdb on the 5' RACE reads, yielding one entry per CDR3 protein. The sample lists about 46,000 distinct CDR3 sequences; roughly 4.4% were seen once. Trimming removed 0 bases from V and 0 bases from J, with 8 bases in between. This CDR3 contains 15 residues. Germline V gives CDR1 LNHNV, CDR2 YYDKDF (reference sequence). The chain combines TRBV15 with TRBJ2-5; no firm D call. The receptor was isolated from an older woman with multiple sclerosis. The specimen sequenced was PBMCs. DNA for the CDR3: TGTGCCACCAGCAGAGATTGGCTATACCAAGAGACCCAGTACTTC. Its translation: CATSRDWLYQETQYF.